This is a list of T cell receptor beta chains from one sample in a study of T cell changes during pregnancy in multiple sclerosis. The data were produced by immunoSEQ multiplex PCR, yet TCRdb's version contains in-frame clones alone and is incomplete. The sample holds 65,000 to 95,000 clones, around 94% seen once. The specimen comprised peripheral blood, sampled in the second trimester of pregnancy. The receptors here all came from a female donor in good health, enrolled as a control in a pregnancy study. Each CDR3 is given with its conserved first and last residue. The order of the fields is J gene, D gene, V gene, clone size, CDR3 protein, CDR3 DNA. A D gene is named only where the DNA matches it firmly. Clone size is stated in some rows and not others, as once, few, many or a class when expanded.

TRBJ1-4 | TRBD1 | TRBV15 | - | CATSSDRGDEKLFF | TGTGCCACCAGCTCGGACAGGGGGGATGAAAAACTGTTTTTT
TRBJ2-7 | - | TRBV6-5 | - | CASRAGPEQYF | TGTGCCAGCCGGGCGGGGCCCGAGCAGTACTTC
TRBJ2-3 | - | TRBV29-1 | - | CSVETSTDTQYF | TGCAGCGTTGAGACTAGCACAGATACGCAGTATTTT
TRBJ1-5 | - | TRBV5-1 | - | CASSADSYQPQHF | TGCGCCAGCAGCGCCGACAGCTATCAGCCCCAGCATTTT
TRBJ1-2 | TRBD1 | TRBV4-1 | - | CASSSRTGDMYGYTF | TGCGCCAGCAGCTCCCGGACAGGGGACATGTATGGCTACACCTTC
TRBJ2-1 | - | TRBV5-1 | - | CASSLGGEPYNEQFF | TGCGCCAGCAGCTTGGGCGGGGAACCCTACAATGAGCAGTTCTTC
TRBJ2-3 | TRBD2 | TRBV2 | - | CASSSREKREPLSDTQYF | TGTGCCAGCAGTTCCCGCGAGAAGCGGGAGCCCCTCTCAGATACGCAGTATTTT
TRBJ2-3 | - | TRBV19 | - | CASSTDYTTDTQYF | TGTGCCAGTAGTACCGACTACACCACAGATACGCAGTATTTT
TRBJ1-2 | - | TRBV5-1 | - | CASSLDAGPNYGYTF | TGCGCCAGCAGCTTGGATGCAGGGCCTAACTATGGCTACACCTTC
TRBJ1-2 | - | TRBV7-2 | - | CASSLDREERYTF | TGTGCCAGCAGCTTAGACCGGGAGGAGCGCTACACCTTC
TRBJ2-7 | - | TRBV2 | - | CASSGLARAGQYF | TGTGCCAGCAGTGGATTAGCCCGAGCGGGGCAGTACTTC
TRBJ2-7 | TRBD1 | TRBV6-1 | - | CASSEEPGQGVYEQYF | TGTGCCAGCAGTGAAGAACCGGGACAGGGTGTATACGAGCAGTACTTC
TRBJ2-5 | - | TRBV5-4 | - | CASSLTSDQETQYF | TGTGCCAGCAGCTTGACGTCGGACCAAGAGACCCAGTACTTC
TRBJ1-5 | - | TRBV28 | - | CASSLTGTNNQPQHF | TGTGCCAGCAGTTTAACCGGGACAAACAATCAGCCCCAGCATTTT
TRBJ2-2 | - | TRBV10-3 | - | CATSPGPDSNTGELFF | TGTGCCACCTCGCCAGGTCCGGACAGCAACACCGGGGAGCTGTTTTTT
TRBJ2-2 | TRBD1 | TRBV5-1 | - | CASSGTGNTGELFF | TGCGCCAGCAGCGGGACAGGAAACACCGGGGAGCTGTTTTTT
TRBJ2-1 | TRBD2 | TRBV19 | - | CASSTGTSGRAREQFF | TGTGCCAGTAGTACCGGGACTAGCGGGAGGGCCAGGGAGCAGTTCTTC
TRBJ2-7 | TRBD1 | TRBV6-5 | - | CASSSTGADEQYF | TGTGCCAGCAGTTCGACAGGGGCGGACGAGCAGTACTTC
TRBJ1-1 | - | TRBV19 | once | CASSIYPGVRNEAFF | TGTGCCAGTAGTATTTACCCAGGGGTGAGGAATGAAGCTTTCTTT
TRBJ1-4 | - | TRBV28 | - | CASSSLGREGEKLFF | TGTGCCAGCAGTTCTCTCGGGAGGGAAGGTGAAAAACTGTTTTTT
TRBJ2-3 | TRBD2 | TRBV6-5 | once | CASSYSQRGDTQYF | TGTGCCAGCAGTTATTCCCAGCGGGGGGATACGCAGTATTTT
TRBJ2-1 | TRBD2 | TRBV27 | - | CASSLSTSGNNEQFF | TGTGCCAGCAGTTTGTCGACTAGCGGTAACAATGAGCAGTTCTTC
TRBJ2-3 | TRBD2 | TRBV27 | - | CASSQLAGASTDTQYF | TGTGCCAGCAGTCAGCTAGCGGGAGCCAGCACAGATACGCAGTATTTT
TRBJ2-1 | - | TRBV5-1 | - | CASSLGAGSPEQFF | TGCGCCAGCAGCTTGGGGGCGGGGTCCCCTGAGCAGTTCTTC
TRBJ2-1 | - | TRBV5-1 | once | CASSLVSGRSNEQFF | TGCGCCAGCAGCTTGGTATCAGGGCGGAGTAATGAGCAGTTCTTC
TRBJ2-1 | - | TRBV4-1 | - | CASSQVGGNEQFF | TGCGCCAGCAGCCAAGTAGGGGGCAATGAGCAGTTCTTC
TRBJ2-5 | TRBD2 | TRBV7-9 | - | CASSSGTSGGETQYF | TGTGCCAGCAGCTCCGGGACTAGCGGAGGGGAGACCCAGTACTTC
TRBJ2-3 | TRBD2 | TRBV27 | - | CASTTSGSPDTQYF | TGTGCCAGCACCACTAGCGGGAGCCCAGATACGCAGTATTTT
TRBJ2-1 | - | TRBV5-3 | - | CARSHRHSSADDYNEQFF | TGTGCCAGAAGCCACAGGCACTCTAGCGCTGATGACTACAATGAGCAGTTCTTC
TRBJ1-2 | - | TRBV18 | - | CASSPRPGTEGYTF | TGTGCCAGCTCACCCCGTCCGGGAACGGAAGGCTACACCTTC
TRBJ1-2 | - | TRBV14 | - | CASSREEIMGYGYTF | TGTGCCAGCAGCCGGGAGGAAATAATGGGCTATGGCTACACCTTC
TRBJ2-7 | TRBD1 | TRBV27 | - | CASSLGTGLEQYF | TGTGCCAGCAGTTTGGGGACAGGGCTCGAGCAGTACTTC
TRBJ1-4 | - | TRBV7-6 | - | CASSLKPTGTNEKLFF | TGTGCCAGCAGCTTAAAACCCACAGGGACTAATGAAAAACTGTTTTTT
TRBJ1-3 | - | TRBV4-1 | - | CASSQAGERGTRGNTIYF | TGCGCCAGCAGCCAAGCCGGCGAGAGGGGGACCCGCGGAAACACCATATATTTT
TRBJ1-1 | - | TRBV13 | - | CASTTGRRLNTEAFF | TGTGCCAGCACCACTGGGAGGCGGCTGAACACTGAAGCTTTCTTT
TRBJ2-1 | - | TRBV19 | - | CASSAAARRVF | TGTGCCAGTAGTGCCGCGGCCCGACGGGTCTTC
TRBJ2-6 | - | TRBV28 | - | CASTASSGANVLTF | TGTGCCAGCACCGCGAGCTCTGGGGCCAACGTCCTGACTTTC
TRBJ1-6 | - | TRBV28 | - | CALGRGGSPLHF | TGTGCCTTAGGTAGGGGAGGATCACCCCTCCACTTT
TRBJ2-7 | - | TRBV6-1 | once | CASSVQGYEQYF | TGTGCCAGCAGTGTACAGGGCTACGAGCAGTACTTC
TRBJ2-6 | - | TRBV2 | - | CASSRDFSSGANVLTF | TGTGCCAGCAGCCGGGACTTCTCATCTGGGGCCAACGTCCTGACTTTC
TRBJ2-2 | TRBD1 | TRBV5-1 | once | CASSSRDRGNTGELFF | TGCGCCAGCAGCTCCCGGGACAGGGGGAACACCGGGGAGCTGTTTTTT
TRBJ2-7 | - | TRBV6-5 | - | CASSYSFGAHSYEQYF | TGTGCCAGCAGTTACTCGTTTGGGGCCCACTCCTACGAGCAGTACTTC
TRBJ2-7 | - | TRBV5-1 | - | CASTPSVQTPYEQYF | TGCGCCAGCACCCCCTCGGTACAGACACCCTACGAGCAGTACTTC
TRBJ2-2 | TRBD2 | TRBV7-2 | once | CASSSKPGLATGELFF | TGTGCCAGCAGCTCCAAACCGGGACTAGCGACAGGGGAGCTGTTTTTT
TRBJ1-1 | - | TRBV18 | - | CASSLSTTARNTEAFF | TGTGCCAGCTCACTCTCGACGACAGCAAGAAACACTGAAGCTTTCTTT
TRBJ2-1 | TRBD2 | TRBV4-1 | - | CASSQALAEHNEQFF | TGCGCCAGCAGCCAAGCGCTAGCGGAACACAATGAGCAGTTCTTC
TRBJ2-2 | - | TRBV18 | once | CASSPPSQGPGELFF | TGTGCCAGCTCACCACCGTCTCAGGGCCCCGGGGAGCTGTTTTTT
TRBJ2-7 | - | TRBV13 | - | CASSLGGGLVSEQYF | TGTGCCAGCAGCTTAGGAGGCGGGTTGGTTTCCGAGCAGTACTTC
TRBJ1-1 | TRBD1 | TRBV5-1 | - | CASSTGTGGVGEAFF | TGCGCCAGCAGCACGGGGACAGGGGGCGTAGGTGAAGCTTTCTTT
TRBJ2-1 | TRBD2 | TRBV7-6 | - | CASSKGTSGRLSEQFF | TGTGCCAGCTCCAAGGGCACTAGCGGGAGGTTGAGTGAGCAGTTCTTC
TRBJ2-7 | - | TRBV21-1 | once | CASSNPPGLTNSSGEQYF | TGTGCCAGCAGCAACCCCCCAGGTCTGACAAATTCCTCGGGGGAGCAGTACTTC
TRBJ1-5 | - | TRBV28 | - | CASSPGVGPQHF | TGTGCCAGCAGCCCCGGGGTGGGCCCCCAGCATTTT
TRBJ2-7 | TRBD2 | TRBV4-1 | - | CASSQGGLADSSYEQYF | TGCGCCAGCAGCCAGGGAGGACTAGCCGATAGCTCCTACGAGCAGTACTTC
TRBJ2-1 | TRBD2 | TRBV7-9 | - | CASSLGLAVLGGLNEQFF | TGTGCCAGCAGCTTAGGACTAGCGGTTCTCGGGGGGTTGAATGAGCAGTTCTTC